The rows below give T cell receptor beta chains drawn from one sample of a study of vaccination effects on CD4 cells after COVID-19. These receptors are not linked to any known antigen. Data came from immunoSEQ multiplex PCR; TCRdb stores just in-frame clones and leaves some out. The sample records 50,000 or so clones, over 80% being singletons. Sequencing was performed on CD4+ T cells from PBMCs cultured with HCoV-229E spike peptides, taken before COVID-19 vaccination. Receptors were obtained from a human donor who received a COVID-19 vaccine. Both conserved end residues are part of each CDR3. A D gene is named only where the DNA matches it firmly. The listing skips clone size in some rows; elsewhere it reads once, few, many or a size class.

v_gene,j_gene,d_gene,abundance,CDR3aa,CDR3nt
TRBV19,TRBJ1-2,-,few,CATRLGGRYGYTF,TGTGCCACTCGGTTAGGGGGACGGTATGGCTACACCTTC
TRBV5-8,TRBJ2-2,-,-,CASWATNTGELFF,TGTGCCAGCTGGGCGACGAACACCGGGGAGCTGTTTTTT
TRBV5-1,TRBJ2-1,-,-,CASSFGARTSYNEQFF,TGCGCCAGCAGCTTCGGAGCGCGGACCTCCTACAATGAGCAGTTCTTC
TRBV19,TRBJ1-1,-,-,CASSMTGNTEAFF,TGTGCCAGTAGTATGACAGGAAACACTGAAGCTTTCTTT
TRBV7-3,TRBJ2-1,TRBD1,-,CASSLRTGLNEQFF,TGTGCCAGCAGCTTACGGACAGGTCTCAATGAGCAGTTCTTC
TRBV7-3,TRBJ2-2,-,few,CASSQQGTGELFF,TGTGCCAGCAGCCAACAGGGCACCGGGGAGCTGTTTTTT
TRBV19,TRBJ2-5,-,few,CASSIRGQETQYF,TGTGCCAGTAGTATTCGGGGGCAAGAGACCCAGTACTTC
TRBV15,TRBJ1-3,-,once,CATSSTGGNTIYF,TGTGCCACCAGCTCGACCGGTGGAAACACCATATATTTT
TRBV4-1,TRBJ2-5,TRBD2,-,CASSHREGRRETQYF,TGCGCCAGCAGCCACCGGGAGGGTCGTAGAGAGACCCAGTACTTC
TRBV7-8,TRBJ1-4,TRBD1,-,CASRTGTVNEKLFF,TGTGCCAGCAGGACCGGGACAGTTAATGAAAAACTGTTTTTT